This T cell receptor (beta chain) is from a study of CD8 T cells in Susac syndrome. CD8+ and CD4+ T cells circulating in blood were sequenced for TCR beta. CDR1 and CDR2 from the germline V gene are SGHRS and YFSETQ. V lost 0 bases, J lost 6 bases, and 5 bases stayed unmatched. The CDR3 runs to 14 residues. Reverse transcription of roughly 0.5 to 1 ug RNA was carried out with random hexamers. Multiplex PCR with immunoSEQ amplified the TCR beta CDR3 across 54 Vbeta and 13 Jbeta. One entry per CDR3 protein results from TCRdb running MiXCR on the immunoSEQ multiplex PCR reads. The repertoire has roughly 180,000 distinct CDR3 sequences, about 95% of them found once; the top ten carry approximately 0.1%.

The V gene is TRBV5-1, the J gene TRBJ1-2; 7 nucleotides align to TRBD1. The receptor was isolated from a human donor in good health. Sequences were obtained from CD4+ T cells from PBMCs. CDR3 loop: CASSLGTGFDGYTF. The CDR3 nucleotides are TGCGCCAGCAGCTTGGGGACAGGCTTCGATGGCTACACCTTC. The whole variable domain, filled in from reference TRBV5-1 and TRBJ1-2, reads KAGVTQTPRYLIKTRGQQVTLSCSPISGHRSVSWYQQTPGQGLQFLFEYFSETQRNKGNFPGRFSGRQFSNSRSEMNVSTLELGDSALYLCASSLGTGFDGYTFGSGTRLTVV.